Presented here are 30 T cell receptor beta chains from one specimen sequenced in a study of a mutant IDH1 vaccine in newly diagnosed glioma. Assay: immunoSEQ multiplex PCR; the TCRdb copy retains only in-frame clones and omits some. The sample includes about 51,000 clones, approximately 80% seen only once; the top ten take 1.5% to 2%. The sample's time point: baseline, week 1 (first vaccination visit). This sample's treatment: pre-vaccination baseline after standard-of-care therapy. This specimen was PBMCs, taken from a glioma patient treated with radiotherapy, temozolomide or both. Source of these receptors: a woman aged 35 to 49 with glioma.

The chain joins TRBV4-3 to TRBJ1-3; D remains ambiguous. The germline V and J ends were trimmed by 1 base and 5 bases, with 9 bases remaining between them. The CDR3 is 14 amino acids. The germline V gene encodes CDR1 LGHNA and CDR2 YSLEER. CDR3 protein: CASSQGGGRNTIYF. CDR3 DNA sequence: TGCGCCAGCAGCCAAGGGGGTGGAAGAAACACCATATATTTT.

This chain uses TRBV4-1 with TRBJ1-2; no definite D call. The length of the CDR3 is 14 residues. V shed 5 bases and J shed 4 bases, with 14 bases lying between them. Germline CDR1 MGHRA, CDR2 YSYEKL. The CDR3 DNA is TGCGCCAGCAGCTTTCAGACGGCAGGCTATGGCTACACCTTC. As protein: CASSFQTAGYGYTF.

The rearrangement uses TRBV2 and TRBJ2-3; perhaps D is TRBD1 or TRBD2 (6 bases each). The germline gives CDR1 SNHLY, CDR2 FYNNEI. The V gene lost 5 bases and the J gene lost 0 bases, with 12 bases spanning the gap. This CDR3 is 15 amino acids long. The CDR3 DNA reads as TGTGCCAGCAGTTCTACAGGGAGGAGCACAGATACGCAGTATTTT. Translation gives CASSSTGRSTDTQYF. Full variable domain (remainder filled in from reference TRBV2 and TRBJ2-3): EPEVTQTPSHQVTQMGQEVILRCVPISNHLYFYWYRQILGQKVEFLVSFYNNEISEKSEIFDDQFSVERPDGSNFTLKIRSTKLEDSAMYFCASSSTGRSTDTQYFGPGTRLTVL.

The genes are TRBV7-9 and TRBJ1-1, with TRBD1 as a possible D gene (5 bases). V lost 5 bases, J lost 5 bases, and 15 bases lay in between. The CDR3 runs to 14 residues. From germline, CDR1 is SEHNR and CDR2 FQNEAQ (reference sequence). The CDR3 reads CASSQGMGRTEAFF. CDR3 bases: TGTGCCAGCAGCCAGGGAATGGGGAGGACTGAAGCTTTCTTT.

The chain couples TRBV4-1 to TRBJ2-7; D not certain. CDR1 and CDR2 from the germline V gene are MGHRA and YSYEKL. Trimming took off 4 bases at V and 6 bases at J, with 10 bases between the two ends. This CDR3 is built from 12 residues. CDR3 region: CASSRGGVEQYF. CDR3 sequence (DNA): TGCGCCAGCAGCCGGGGTGGGGTCGAGCAGTACTTC.

This clone was counted only a few times. V is TRBV6-6 and J is TRBJ1-1, with D perhaps matching TRBD1 (6 bases). The CDR3 spans 16 residues. CDR1 and CDR2 (germline): MNHNY, SVGAGI (reference sequence). V was cut by 5 bases and J by 0 bases, with 16 bases left in between. The CDR3 sequence: CASSRGGPDMNTEAFF. CDR3 sequence (DNA): TGTGCCAGCAGTCGTGGGGGCCCCGACATGAACACTGAAGCTTTCTTT.

The rearrangement joins TRBV6-5 to TRBJ2-7, with D unclear. The V gene lost 7 bases and the J gene lost 0 bases, with 13 bases spanning the gap. The CDR3 contains 14 residues. CDR1 is MNHEY, CDR2 SVGAGI, per germline. The CDR3 spells CASMVTVSSYEQYF. The CDR3 bases are TGTGCCAGCATGGTTACAGTCAGCTCCTACGAGCAGTACTTC.

The chain joins TRBV27 to TRBJ1-6, with D perhaps TRBD1 (6 bases). Germline CDR1 and CDR2: MNHEY and SMNVEV (reference sequence). The CDR3 sequence is 16 residues long. The V end was cut by 3 bases, the J end by 4 bases, with 13 bases between. The CDR3 region has the DNA TGTGCCAGCAGTTTTTCAGGGGCCGGTTATAATTCACCCCTCCACTTT. It codes for CASSFSGAGYNSPLHF.

This clone has only one observation. The chain recombines TRBV19 with TRBJ1-5, with 10 bases fitting TRBD1. The CDR3 is 15 residues long. Germline values: CDR1 LNHDA, CDR2 SQIVND (reference sequence). J gave up 11 bases and V 5 bases, and 12 bases lay outside the gene matches. The CDR3 is CASSYMGQGLGAQHF. CDR3 nucleotides: TGTGCCAGTAGTTATATGGGACAGGGGCTTGGAGCCCAGCATTTT.

The CDR3 reads CASSEATVRGYTF. CDR3 nucleotide sequence: TGTGCCAGCAGCGAGGCCACGGTCCGGGGCTACACCTTC. The gene calls are TRBV25-1 and TRBJ1-2; D not resolved. The CDR3 totals 13 residues. V was trimmed by 6 bases and J by 8 bases, leaving 16 bases between them. Germline V gene sequence: CDR1 MGHDK, CDR2 SYGVNS.

This clone has a handful of counts. The V call is TRBV4-1, the J call TRBJ1-1, with no clear D. This CDR3 has 15 amino acids. CDR1 and CDR2 (germline): MGHRA, YSYEKL. Trimming took 1 base from V and 5 from J, leaving 14 bases between them. The CDR3 protein is CASSQAPDRETEAFF. The CDR3 DNA is TGCGCCAGCAGCCAAGCCCCGGACCGAGAAACTGAAGCTTTCTTT.

This clone was seen just once. The V call is TRBV30, the J call TRBJ2-1; D gene ambiguous. CDR1 is GTSNPN, CDR2 SVGIG, per germline (reference sequence). This CDR3 comprises 13 residues. V gave up 1 base and J gave up 5 bases, with 9 bases separating them. The CDR3 DNA follows: TGTGCCTGGAGTGCACCCAATGACAATGAGCAGTTCTTC. This gives the protein CAWSAPNDNEQFF.

The CDR3, as DNA: TGTGCCAGCAGTTGGGATCTAAGGGACTATGGCTACACCTTC. Its protein product is CASSWDLRDYGYTF. This rearrangement joins TRBV6-5 to TRBJ1-2; D is uncertain. Per germline, CDR1 MNHEY and CDR2 SVGAGI. This CDR3 is built from 14 residues. V was cut by 4 bases and J by 3 bases, with 12 bases left in between.

In DNA, the CDR3 is TGTGCCAGCAGCCGAAGCGGGGGGGACACCGGGGAGCTGTTTTTT. It specifies CASSRSGGDTGELFF. The chain employs TRBV9 and TRBJ2-2, with 10 bases aligning to TRBD2. The germline V gene has CDR1 SGDLS and CDR2 YYNGEE. J lost 3 bases, V lost 4 bases, and 3 bases had no gene match. This CDR3 comprises 15 residues.

V usage is TRBV30 and J usage is TRBJ1-1, with D possibly matching TRBD1 (5 bases). The V gene's germline CDR1 is GTSNPN and CDR2 SVGIG (reference sequence). The CDR3 is 12 amino acids. Trimming removed 4 bases at V and 4 bases at J, with 10 bases between. The CDR3 nucleotides are TGTGCCTGGACCAGTGGGACCACTGAAGCTTTCTTT. Translated, it gives CAWTSGTTEAFF.

The V gene is TRBV10-3, the J gene TRBJ2-3; no reliable D call. Trimming removed 2 bases from V and 5 bases from J, with 2 bases in between. The length of the CDR3 is 11 residues. Germline lookup yields CDR1 ENHRY and CDR2 SYGVKD. The CDR3 region has the DNA TGTGCCATCAGTGAGGGAGATACGCAGTATTTT. This translates into CAISEGDTQYF.

This rearrangement joins TRBV7-9 to TRBJ1-3; D is undetermined. CDR3 length: 10 residues. Germline-derived CDR1 and CDR2 are SEHNR and FQNEAQ (reference sequence). The CDR3 nucleotides read TGTGTCTCTGGAGGAAACACCATATATTTT. Translation: CVSGGNTIYF.

The chain joins TRBV10-2 to TRBJ2-1; D is unclear. CDR1 WSHSY and CDR2 SAAADI come from the germline V gene. The CDR3 has 11 amino acids. Deletions cut 4 bases from V and 12 bases from J, with 10 bases between. The CDR3 spells CASSGPFGQFF. CDR3 bases: TGCGCCAGCAGTGGGCCCTTCGGGCAGTTCTTC.

The rearrangement links TRBV7-9 to TRBJ1-2; possibly TRBD1 for D (5 bases). V lost 6 bases, J lost 1 base, and 9 bases lay in between. Germline V lookup: CDR1 SEHNR, CDR2 FQNEAQ (reference sequence). The CDR3 has 13 residues. The CDR3 region is CASRVGGNYGYTF. The CDR3 coding sequence is TGTGCCAGCAGGGTTGGGGGTAACTATGGCTACACCTTC.

This rearrangement joins TRBV7-9 to TRBJ2-3; possible D gene TRBD1, 5 bases. With 1 base removed from V and 0 bases from J, the gap between germline ends came to 11 bases. In germline, CDR1 is SEHNR, CDR2 FQNEAQ (reference sequence). The CDR3 is 16 amino acids. CDR3: CASSLVRTTSTDTQYF. CDR3 nucleotides: TGTGCCAGCAGCTTAGTCAGGACAACTAGCACAGATACGCAGTATTTT.

V gene TRBV5-4 combines with J gene TRBJ2-3; 8 nucleotides agree with TRBD2. The CDR3 length is 14 residues. Germline V lookup: CDR1 SGHNT, CDR2 YYREEE (reference sequence). Trimming removed 4 bases from V and 3 bases from J; junction bases left unmatched: 4. Written as DNA, the CDR3 is TGTGCCAGCAGCCCAGCGGGGGTAACAGATACGCAGTATTTT. This sequence encodes CASSPAGVTDTQYF.

The rearrangement joins TRBV18 to TRBJ1-2, with TRBD1 as a possible D gene (6 bases). The CDR3 is 15 residues long. Germline CDR1 KGHSH, CDR2 LQKENI. Trimming removed 3 bases at V and 0 bases at J, with 11 bases between. The DNA for the CDR3 is TGTGCCAGCTCACCCCTGGACAGTCCTAACTATGGCTACACCTTC. It encodes CASSPLDSPNYGYTF.

The chain employs TRBV6-5 and TRBJ1-3; D is perhaps TRBD1 (5 bases). The CDR3 contains 14 residues. V lost 8 bases, J lost 2 bases, and 13 bases lay in between. The V gene's germline CDR1 is MNHEY and CDR2 SVGAGI. The CDR3 protein is CASSPPGAGNTIYF. The CDR3 bases are TGTGCCAGCTCCCCCCCGGGGGCTGGAAACACCATATATTTT.

The V and J genes are TRBV5-8 and TRBJ2-2, with D unresolved. The CDR3 contains 15 residues. CDR1 is SGHTS, CDR2 YDEGEE, per germline. V gave up 4 bases and J gave up 1 base, with 11 bases separating them. This CDR3 is CASSRSTRNTGELFF. CDR3 in DNA: TGTGCCAGCAGCCGCTCGACGAGGAACACCGGGGAGCTGTTTTTT.

The chain couples TRBV23-1 to TRBJ1-1; D unresolved. TRBV23-1 is placed among ORFs of uncertain function. The CDR3 has 12 amino acids. The ends were cut back, 3 bases at V and 11 bases at J, with 13 bases in the middle. CDR3 DNA sequence: TGCGCCAGCAGTCACCCGACACCCCCGGCTTTCTTT. Translated: CASSHPTPPAFF.

The chain employs TRBV5-1 and TRBJ2-2; 11 bases match TRBD1. Germline values: CDR1 SGHRS, CDR2 YFSETQ. Trimming removed 7 bases from V and 2 bases from J; junction bases left unmatched: 10. This CDR3 region has 17 residues. In DNA form, the CDR3 reads TGCGCCAGCGCCAGAGGGACAGGGGGATCAAACACCGGGGAGCTGTTTTTT. Translated: CASARGTGGSNTGELFF.

This sequence joins TRBV18 and TRBJ1-2; D call uncertain. The CDR3 sequence is 13 residues long. The V gene lost 6 bases and the J gene lost 8 bases, with 16 bases spanning the gap. Germline CDR1 and CDR2: KGHSH and LQKENI. CDR3 DNA: TGTGCCAGCTCCCCGGGCCAATCAAGCGGCTACACCTTC. Translated, it gives CASSPGQSSGYTF.

The chain couples TRBV7-9 to TRBJ1-2; no reliable D call. The CDR3 totals 12 residues. In germline, CDR1 is SEHNR, CDR2 FQNEAQ (reference sequence). V lost 11 bases and J lost 6, with 16 bases in between. The CDR3 reads CAVGDGVDGYTF. Here the CDR3 DNA reads TGTGCCGTAGGTGATGGGGTGGATGGCTACACCTTC.

The genes are TRBV7-2 and TRBJ2-3; no clear D. V lost 4 bases and J lost 4, with 6 bases in between. This CDR3 is 12 amino acids long. CDR1 and CDR2 (germline): SGHTA, FQGNSA. CDR3 DNA sequence: TGTGCCAGCAGCTCAAGCGCAGATACGCAGTATTTT. It encodes CASSSSADTQYF.

The chain links TRBV30 to TRBJ2-5, with TRBD2 identical over 7 bases. This CDR3 comprises 12 residues. Germline loops: CDR1 GTSNPN, CDR2 SVGIG (reference sequence). Trimming removed 2 bases from V and 5 bases from J; junction bases left unmatched: 2. Here the CDR3 reads CAWSLLAETQYF. Here the CDR3 DNA reads TGTGCCTGGAGTTTACTAGCGGAGACCCAGTACTTC.